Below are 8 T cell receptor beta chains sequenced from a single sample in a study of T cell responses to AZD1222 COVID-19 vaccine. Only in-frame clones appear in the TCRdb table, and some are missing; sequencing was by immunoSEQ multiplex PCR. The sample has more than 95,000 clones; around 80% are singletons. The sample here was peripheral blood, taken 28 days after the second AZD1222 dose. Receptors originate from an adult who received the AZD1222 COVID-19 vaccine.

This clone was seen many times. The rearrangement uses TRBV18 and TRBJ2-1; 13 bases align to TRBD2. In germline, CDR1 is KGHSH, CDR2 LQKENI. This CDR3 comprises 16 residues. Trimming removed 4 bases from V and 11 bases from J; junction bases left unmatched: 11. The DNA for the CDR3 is TGTGCCAGCTCACTAACGACTAGCGGGGGGCATAATCAGCAGTTCTTC. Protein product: CASSLTTSGGHNQQFF.

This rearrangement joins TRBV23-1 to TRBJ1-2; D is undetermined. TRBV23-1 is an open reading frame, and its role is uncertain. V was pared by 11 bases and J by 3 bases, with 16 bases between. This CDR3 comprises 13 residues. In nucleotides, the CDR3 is TGCGCCCCCGGCGCGACAAATTACTATGGCTACACCTTC. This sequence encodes CAPGATNYYGYTF.

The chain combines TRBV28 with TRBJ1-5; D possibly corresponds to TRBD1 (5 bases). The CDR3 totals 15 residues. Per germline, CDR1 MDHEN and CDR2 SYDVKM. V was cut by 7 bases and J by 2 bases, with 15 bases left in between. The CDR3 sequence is CASTRRGSGNQPQHF. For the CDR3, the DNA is TGTGCCAGCACCCGTCGGGGGTCGGGCAATCAGCCCCAGCATTTT.

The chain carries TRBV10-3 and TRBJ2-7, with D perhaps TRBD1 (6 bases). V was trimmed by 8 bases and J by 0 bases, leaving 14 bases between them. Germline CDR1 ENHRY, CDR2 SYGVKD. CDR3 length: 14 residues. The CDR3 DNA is TGTGCCATCCATCCGGGACAAACCTCCTACGAGCAGTACTTC. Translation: CAIHPGQTSYEQYF.

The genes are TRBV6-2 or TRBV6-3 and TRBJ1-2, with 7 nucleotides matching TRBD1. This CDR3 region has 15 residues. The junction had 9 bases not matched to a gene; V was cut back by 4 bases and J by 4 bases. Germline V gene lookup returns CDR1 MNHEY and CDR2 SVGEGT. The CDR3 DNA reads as TGTGCCAGCAGTTTTCCGGGACAGTCCTCCTATGGCTACACCTTC. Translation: CASSFPGQSSYGYTF.

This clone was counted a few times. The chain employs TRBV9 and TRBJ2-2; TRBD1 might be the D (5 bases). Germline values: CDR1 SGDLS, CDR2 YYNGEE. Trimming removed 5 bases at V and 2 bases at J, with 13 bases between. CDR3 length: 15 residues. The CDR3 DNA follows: TGTGCCAGCAGTCCTACCGACAGAAACACCGGGGAGCTGTTTTTT. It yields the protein CASSPTDRNTGELFF.

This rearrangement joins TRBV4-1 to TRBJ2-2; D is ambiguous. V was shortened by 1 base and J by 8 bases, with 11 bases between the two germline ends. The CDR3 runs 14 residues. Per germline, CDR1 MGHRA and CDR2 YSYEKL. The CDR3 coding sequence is TGCGCCAGCAGCCAAGCCCTTACTACAGGGGAGCTGTTTTTT. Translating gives CASSQALTTGELFF.

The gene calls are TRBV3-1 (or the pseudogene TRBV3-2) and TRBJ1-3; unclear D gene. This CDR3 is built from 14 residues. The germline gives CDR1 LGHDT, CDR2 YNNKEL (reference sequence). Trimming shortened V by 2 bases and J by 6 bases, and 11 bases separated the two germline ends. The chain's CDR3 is CASSQQVTLNTIYF. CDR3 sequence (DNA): TGTGCCAGCAGCCAACAGGTTACCCTAAACACCATATATTTT.